A single sample is the source of the 26 T cell receptor beta chains below, sequenced in a study of shared clonotypes between healthy human individuals. Here immunoSEQ multiplex PCR was the method, and the copy in TCRdb shows in-frame clones only, minus some. The sample has approximately 1.1 million clones; roughly 74% are singletons. Sequencing was carried out using memory CD4+ T cells from PBMCs. Sample subset: CD45RA-negative fraction. These receptors all come from a man between 18 and 29 years old in good health. Some clones in this sample may be carry-over from other donors' samples.

The gene calls are TRBV4-1 and TRBJ2-5; no firm D call. Trimming pared 4 bases from V and 0 bases from J, leaving 9 bases between. Germline V CDR1 and CDR2: MGHRA, YSYEKL. The length of the CDR3 is 14 residues. The CDR3 loop is CASSRGLDQETQYF. For the CDR3, the DNA is TGCGCCAGCAGCCGTGGCCTAGACCAAGAGACCCAGTACTTC.

V gene TRBV11-2 combines with J gene TRBJ1-2; no reliable D call. CDR3 length equals 13 residues. From germline, CDR1 is SGHAT and CDR2 FQNNGV. The V and J ends lost 3 bases and 6 bases respectively, with 11 bases between them. CDR3 loop: CASSFRKGHGYTF. The CDR3 bases are TGTGCCAGCAGCTTTCGGAAGGGCCATGGCTACACCTTC.

V usage is TRBV30 and J usage is TRBJ2-7; D may be TRBD1 (6 bases). V shed 2 bases and J shed 3 bases, with 11 bases lying between them. Germline V CDR1 and CDR2: GTSNPN, SVGIG (reference sequence). The CDR3 sequence is 13 residues long. The CDR3 spells CAWSPGHHYEQYF. As DNA, the CDR3 is TGTGCCTGGAGTCCGGGACACCACTACGAGCAGTACTTC.

This clone was counted a few times. The chain employs TRBV5-1 and TRBJ2-1; 11 bases align to TRBD1. This CDR3 comprises 15 residues. V trimming: 4 bases; J trimming: 9 bases; junction bases outside the gene matches: 9. The germline CDR1 and CDR2 sequences are SGHRS and YFSETQ. The DNA of the CDR3 is TGCGCCAGCAGCGCAGGGGACAGGGGGACGGGTGAGCAGTTCTTC. Encoded protein: CASSAGDRGTGEQFF.

V gene TRBV7-3 combines with J gene TRBJ2-6; TRBD2 is a possible D gene (5 bases). V lost 1 base, J lost 3 bases, and 10 bases lay in between. Germline CDR1 SGHTA, CDR2 FQGTGA. The CDR3 sequence is 16 residues long. In nucleotides, the CDR3 is TGTGCCAGCAGCTTAAACGGGGTGGTTGGGGCCAACGTCCTGACTTTC. Amino acids: CASSLNGVVGANVLTF.

The chain uses TRBV6-5 and TRBJ2-3; no reliable D call. Germline CDR1 reads MNHEY; CDR2 reads SVGAGI. Trimming took off 6 bases at V and 2 bases at J, with 6 bases between the two ends. The CDR3 consists of 12 residues. The CDR3 loop is CASRALTDTQYF. CDR3 coding DNA: TGTGCCAGCAGGGCCCTCACAGATACGCAGTATTTT.

In regard to this clone: One end of the junction fails to match germline, which may point to a read error. J is TRBJ1-1 and V is TRBV18; 7 bases agree with TRBD1. This CDR3 region has 15 residues. Germline V lookup: CDR1 KGHSH, CDR2 LQKENI. CDR3 nucleotides: TGTGCCAGCTCACTTAAGACAGGGATGAATACTGAAGCTTTCTTT. Translated, it gives CASSLKTGMNTEAFF.

V is TRBV27 and J is TRBJ1-1, with 7 bases identical to TRBD1. V shed 1 base, J shed 5 bases, and the junction held 7 bases outside the gene matches. Germline V gene sequence: CDR1 MNHEY, CDR2 SMNVEV (reference sequence). This CDR3 has 15 residues. In nucleotides, the CDR3 is TGTGCCAGCAGTTTATTCGACAGGGTGGGGACTGAAGCTTTCTTT. Translating it yields CASSLFDRVGTEAFF.

Comment on this clone: This sample also contains other DNA sequences that code for the same CDR3. The V call is TRBV9, the J call TRBJ2-3, with 10 bases aligning to TRBD2. Germline V gene data show CDR1 as SGDLS and CDR2 as YYNGEE. Unmatched junction bases numbered 5, after V lost 2 bases and J lost 2 bases. This CDR3 is 16 amino acids long. In nucleotides, the CDR3 is TGTGCCAGCAGCGTGGGCACTAGCGGGACCACAGATACGCAGTATTTT. Amino acids: CASSVGTSGTTDTQYF.

The CDR3 nucleotides are TGTGCCAGCAGCTTACCGGACGGCCGGAGGGAGCAGTACTTC. Translation gives CASSLPDGRREQYF. The chain is built from TRBV7-9 and TRBJ2-7, with a possible D match to TRBD2 (5 bases). Deletions cut 2 bases from V and 7 bases from J, with 15 bases between. The germline gives CDR1 SEHNR, CDR2 FQNEAQ (reference sequence). This CDR3 spans 14 amino acids.

The chain couples TRBV28 to TRBJ1-3; perhaps TRBD1 as D (6 bases). Germline assignment: CDR1 MDHEN and CDR2 SYDVKM. This CDR3 has 14 amino acids. The V end lost 5 bases, the J end lost 2 bases, and 10 bases lay between the germline ends. DNA of the CDR3: TGTGCCAGCAGTCGGACAGAGGCTGGAAACACCATATATTTT. It is translated as CASSRTEAGNTIYF.

This clone was seen only a few times. CDR3 in amino acids: CASSPRGAGVGANVLTF. The CDR3 region has the DNA TGTGCCAGCAGCCCGCGGGGAGCGGGGGTAGGGGCCAACGTCCTGACTTTC. This chain links TRBV7-3 with TRBJ2-6, with TRBD2 identical over 8 bases. The trim removed 5 bases at V and 4 bases at J, leaving 10 bases unmatched. Germline values: CDR1 SGHTA, CDR2 FQGTGA. CDR3 length equals 17 residues.

V usage is TRBV6-6 and J usage is TRBJ1-1; 9 bases align to TRBD1. Trimming at V came to 5 bases and at J to 6 bases, leaving 7 bases not matched to a gene. CDR1 is MNHNY, CDR2 SVGAGI, per germline (reference sequence). CDR3 length: 14 amino acids. The CDR3 loop reads CASSPYRGLAEAFF. The CDR3 DNA follows: TGTGCCAGCAGTCCGTACAGGGGGCTCGCTGAAGCTTTCTTT.

This clone was found once. Other DNA sequences in this specimen translate into the identical CDR3. The chain is built from TRBV5-1 and TRBJ2-7, with 8 bases fitting TRBD1. V lost 3 bases to trimming and J lost 4 bases; unmatched junction nucleotides: 3. Germline CDR1 and CDR2: SGHRS and YFSETQ. The length of the CDR3 is 13 residues. CDR3 region: CASSSGQGYEQYF. The CDR3 nucleotides are TGCGCCAGCAGCTCCGGACAGGGTTACGAGCAGTACTTC.

The gene calls are TRBV6-5 and TRBJ1-1; TRBD1 matches 7 bases. V trimming: 2 bases; J trimming: 5 bases; junction bases outside the gene matches: 2. The CDR3 is 13 residues long. Germline V lookup: CDR1 MNHEY, CDR2 SVGAGI. CDR3 coding DNA: TGTGCCAGCAGTTACCTACAGGGGACTGAAGCTTTCTTT. As protein: CASSYLQGTEAFF.

The chain links TRBV6-1 to TRBJ2-5; a weak D match, TRBD2 (6 bases). The DNA end is more similar to TRBJ2-7, so the J call may be wrong. The CDR3 contains 16 residues. Per the germline V gene, CDR1 is MNHNS and CDR2 is SASEGT. CDR3 in amino acids: CASSESLTGDGYEQYF. CDR3 nucleotides: TGTGCCAGCAGTGAAAGTTTGACGGGAGATGGGTACGAGCAGTACTTC.

The chain joins TRBV6-1 to TRBJ2-1; D is perhaps TRBD1 (5 bases). CDR1 is MNHNS, CDR2 SASEGT, per germline. V was clipped by 6 bases and J by 4 bases, with 10 bases between them. The CDR3 runs to 13 residues. The CDR3 nucleotides are TGTGCCAGCAGGGGGCCTAAGTACAATGAGCAGTTCTTC. Translated, it gives CASRGPKYNEQFF.

The rearrangement uses TRBV6-6 and TRBJ1-2, with a weak D call TRBD1 (5 bases). Looked up from germline, CDR1 is MNHNY and CDR2 is SVGAGI (reference sequence). V was trimmed by 7 bases and J by 2 bases, leaving 14 bases between them. The CDR3 length is 14 residues. The DNA of the CDR3 is TGTGCCAGCATAGGATGGGAGGGGAACTATGGCTACACCTTC. Amino acids: CASIGWEGNYGYTF.

This clone was detected many times. The rearrangement joins TRBV9 to TRBJ2-1; 7 bases line up with TRBD2. The V gene's germline CDR1 is SGDLS and CDR2 YYNGEE. J gave up 7 bases and V 0 bases, and 7 bases lay outside the gene matches. CDR3 length equals 15 residues. In DNA, the CDR3 is TGTGCCAGCAGCGTAGTTGGTAGGGGAGGGAATGAGCAGTTCTTC. Its translation: CASSVVGRGGNEQFF.

The chain uses TRBV5-6 and TRBJ2-1, with 8 nucleotides matching TRBD2. Per germline, CDR1 SGHDT and CDR2 YYEEEE. There are 15 residues in the CDR3. J gave up 9 bases and V 4 bases, and 12 bases lay outside the gene matches. CDR3 in amino acids: CASSQTSGGGSEQFF. CDR3 DNA sequence: TGTGCCAGCAGCCAAACTAGCGGAGGAGGGAGTGAGCAGTTCTTC.

This chain links TRBV7-7 with TRBJ2-2; D gene uncertain. Between the trimmed V and J ends, which lost 7 bases and 6 bases, there was a span of 18 bases. This CDR3 is 15 amino acids long. Germline loops: CDR1 SSHAT, CDR2 FNYEAQ (reference sequence). Here the CDR3 reads CASTPIYGVAGELFF. For the CDR3, the DNA is TGTGCCAGCACCCCCATCTACGGCGTTGCCGGGGAGCTGTTTTTT.

The gene calls are TRBV9 and TRBJ2-7; weak D call: TRBD2 (6 bases). Trimming took 4 bases from V and 1 from J, leaving 15 bases between them. The germline V gene has CDR1 SGDLS and CDR2 YYNGEE. The CDR3 is 15 amino acids. The CDR3 here is CASSHRDSRSYEQYF. The CDR3 nucleotides are TGTGCCAGCAGCCATCGGGACTCTAGATCCTACGAGCAGTACTTC.

V is TRBV25-1 and J is TRBJ2-7; the match to TRBD2 covers 8 bases. The germline V gene encodes CDR1 MGHDK and CDR2 SYGVNS. V gave up 4 bases and J gave up 2 bases; unmatched junction bases: 16. The CDR3 loop spans 18 amino acids. CDR3 protein: CASSARGGATRAAYEQYF. CDR3 bases: TGTGCCAGCAGTGCCCGGGGGGGCGCCACCCGCGCGGCCTACGAGCAGTACTTC.

The chain joins TRBV2 to TRBJ1-2, with D tentatively TRBD1 (5 bases). The CDR3 totals 14 residues. V lost 8 bases, J lost 3 bases, and 16 bases lay in between. Looked up from germline, CDR1 is SNHLY and CDR2 is FYNNEI. Here the CDR3 DNA reads TGTGCCAGCGGCGAGAGGCAGGGTTACTATGGCTACACCTTC. Amino acids: CASGERQGYYGYTF.

This clone was observed once. CDR3 DNA sequence: TGCGCCAGCAGTGTCACATCGAAGTTTTACTTTCGAGCTTTCTTT. As protein: CASSVTSKFYFRAFF. V is TRBV10-2 and J is TRBJ1-1; D gene ambiguous. Looked up from germline, CDR1 is WSHSY and CDR2 is SAAADI. V lost 4 bases and J 10 bases, leaving 22 bases between the germline ends. CDR3 size: 15 residues.

Comment on this clone: This CDR3 is also generated by other DNA sequences in the sample. This CDR3 reads CATSRDISYEQFF. The DNA of the CDR3 is TGTGCCACCAGCAGAGATATCAGTTATGAGCAGTTCTTC. The chain uses TRBV15 and TRBJ2-1; D is unclear. CDR3 length: 13 residues. Trimming removed 0 bases from V and 8 bases from J, with 8 bases in between. Germline assignment: CDR1 LNHNV and CDR2 YYDKDF (reference sequence).